These 18 T cell receptor beta chains came from one sample sequenced in a study of blood T cell repertoires in COVID-19. Profiling relied on immunoSEQ multiplex PCR, and the TCRdb table lists in-frame clones only, not all of them. The table records around 280,000 clones, roughly 85% of them present only once. Sequences were obtained from PBMCs or T cells enriched from blood (not recorded which). The receptors originated from a woman aged 40 to 50 who had recovered from COVID-19.

V gene TRBV4-3 combines with J gene TRBJ2-7; 9 bases line up with TRBD2. Germline values: CDR1 LGHNA, CDR2 YSLEER. After removal of 6 bases from V and 6 bases from J, the junction contained 9 bases not matched to a gene. This CDR3 spans 14 amino acids. CDR3 sequence: CASRGGGLAREQYF. The CDR3 region has the DNA TGCGCCAGCAGGGGAGGGGGACTAGCCCGCGAGCAGTACTTC.

This clone was found once. The gene calls are TRBV28 and TRBJ1-1; unclear D gene. This CDR3 region has 15 residues. V was clipped by 5 bases and J by 1 base, with 14 bases between them. The germline CDR1 and CDR2 sequences are MDHEN and SYDVKM. The CDR3, as DNA: TGTGCCAGCAGTGCCCTCGGACGGGAGAACACTGAAGCTTTCTTT. It is translated as CASSALGRENTEAFF.

By sample fraction, this clone is medium-sized. The chain is built from TRBV11-2 and TRBJ2-1; 12 nucleotides align to TRBD1. The V gene's germline CDR1 is SGHAT and CDR2 FQNNGV. J was trimmed by 4 bases and V by 2 bases; bases with no gene match: 9. The CDR3 runs to 18 residues. DNA of the CDR3: TGTGCCAGCAGCTTAATCTTTGGGACAGGGGGCGCGTACAATGAGCAGTTCTTC. Amino acids: CASSLIFGTGGAYNEQFF.

The chain has TRBV19 and TRBJ2-1; a weak D match, TRBD2 (5 bases). Germline loops: CDR1 LNHDA, CDR2 SQIVND (reference sequence). CDR3 length: 14 residues. The V end was cut by 4 bases, the J end by 2 bases, with 9 bases between. For the CDR3, the DNA is TGTGCCAGTAGTAACCAGCGGCCCTACAATGAGCAGTTCTTC. Translation: CASSNQRPYNEQFF.

This clone was recorded only once. V usage is TRBV27 and J usage is TRBJ2-1; 11 bases match TRBD2. Germline CDR1 is MNHEY and CDR2 is SMNVEV (reference sequence). The length of the CDR3 is 15 residues. V was clipped by 7 bases and J by 9 bases; unmatched bases: 11. CDR3 coding DNA: TGTGCCAGCATTGGAGGGACTAGCGGAACTGCTGAGCAGTTCTTC. Protein: CASIGGTSGTAEQFF.

V is TRBV6-2 or TRBV6-3 and J is TRBJ2-7; D is undetermined. CDR1 and CDR2 (germline): MNHEY, SVGEGT. There are 10 residues in the CDR3. Trimming pared 5 bases from V and 9 bases from J, leaving 8 bases between. The CDR3 reads CASSNTRQYF. As DNA, the CDR3 is TGTGCCAGCAGTAATACGAGGCAGTACTTC.

The rearrangement links TRBV27 to TRBJ2-2, with D possibly matching TRBD2 (6 bases). The V gene's germline CDR1 is MNHEY and CDR2 SMNVEV (reference sequence). V lost 6 bases, J lost 4 bases, and 15 bases lay in between. The CDR3 is 15 amino acids. CDR3: CASRSGLGGTGELFF. Here the CDR3 DNA reads TGTGCCAGCAGATCGGGACTGGGCGGCACCGGGGAGCTGTTTTTT.

This chain connects TRBV5-4 to TRBJ2-1; 12 bases align to TRBD2. CDR1 is SGHNT and CDR2 is YYREEE in the germline V gene (reference sequence). Germline trimming cut 0 bases from V and 8 bases from J; bases unmatched to any gene: 6. The CDR3 is 16 residues long. CDR3 DNA: TGTGCCAGCAGCTTGGGAACTAGCGGGAGGAATGATGAGCAGTTCTTC. Amino acid sequence: CASSLGTSGRNDEQFF.

This chain joins TRBV6-2 or TRBV6-3 and TRBJ2-1, with D perhaps TRBD2 (6 bases). This CDR3 has 13 residues. Germline V gives CDR1 MNHEY, CDR2 SVGEGT. V was clipped by 0 bases and J by 8 bases, with 8 bases between them. This CDR3 reads CASSYSLAHEQFF. DNA for the CDR3: TGTGCCAGCAGTTACTCACTAGCACATGAGCAGTTCTTC.

The gene calls are TRBV10-1 and TRBJ2-1; 10 bases line up with TRBD2. CDR3 length equals 15 residues. Germline-derived CDR1 and CDR2 are WNHNN and SYGVQD (reference sequence). With 6 bases clipped from V and 3 bases from J, the junction kept 5 bases outside the gene matches. The DNA for the CDR3 is TGCGCCAGCAGCCCACTAGCGGGACTCTACAATGAGCAGTTCTTC. Translation gives CASSPLAGLYNEQFF.

The chain is built from TRBV27 and TRBJ1-2; 10 bases agree with TRBD1. There are 15 residues in the CDR3. The trim removed 5 bases at V and 2 bases at J, leaving 5 bases unmatched. In germline, CDR1 is MNHEY, CDR2 SMNVEV (reference sequence). CDR3 sequence reads: CASSPRQGANYGYTF. The CDR3 region has the DNA TGTGCCAGCAGTCCCAGACAGGGGGCCAACTATGGCTACACCTTC.

With respect to this clone: It is unclear where the CDR3 begins or ends on the DNA, so no DNA is shown, and the CDR3 is as TCRdb lists it. The chain combines TRBV9 with TRBJ1-3. Per germline, CDR1 SGDLS and CDR2 YYNGEE. Inclusive of both ends, the CDR3 amounts to 11 amino acids. CDR3 region: CASSSGNTIYF.

V gene TRBV3-1 (or the pseudogene TRBV3-2) combines with J gene TRBJ1-4; the D gene is possibly TRBD1 (5 bases). V lost 3 bases, J lost 8 bases, and 19 bases lay in between. The germline V gene has CDR1 LGHDT and CDR2 YNNKEL (reference sequence). The CDR3 sequence is 16 residues long. The CDR3 DNA is TGTGCCAGCAGCCATGAGAATCGGGGGTTAGGCGAAAAACTGTTTTTT. The encoded protein is CASSHENRGLGEKLFF.

The CDR3 nucleotides read TGTGCCAGCAGTTCGACAGTTTTCTACGAGCAGTACTTC. Protein product: CASSSTVFYEQYF. J is TRBJ2-7 and V is TRBV27; a possible D gene is TRBD1 (5 bases). There are 13 residues in the CDR3. Trimming took off 4 bases at V and 3 bases at J, with 10 bases between the two ends. Per germline, CDR1 MNHEY and CDR2 SMNVEV (reference sequence).

The V and J genes are TRBV7-2 and TRBJ2-5; TRBD2 matches at 15 bases. V was clipped by 6 bases and J by 0 bases; unmatched bases: 11. Germline V gene sequence: CDR1 SGHTA, CDR2 FQGNSA. The CDR3 contains 19 residues. DNA for the CDR3: TGTGCCAGCAGAGGGGGGGGACTAGCGGGAGGCCGGTACCAAGAGACCCAGTACTTC. Its protein is CASRGGGLAGGRYQETQYF.

The rearrangement joins TRBV28 to TRBJ2-7; D remains ambiguous. CDR3 length equals 12 residues. Germline-derived CDR1 and CDR2 are MDHEN and SYDVKM. V was trimmed by 2 bases and J by 2 bases, leaving 4 bases between them. The CDR3 nucleotides read TGTGCCAGCAGTTTACAGGCCTACGAGCAGTACTTC. Amino acid sequence: CASSLQAYEQYF.

The rearrangement uses TRBV7-2 and TRBJ2-1; 8 positions agree with TRBD2. Germline-derived CDR1 and CDR2 are SGHTA and FQGNSA. With 1 base clipped from V and 9 bases from J, the junction kept 11 bases outside the gene matches. The CDR3 loop spans 16 amino acids. The CDR3 DNA follows: TGTGCCAGCAGCTTAGAATTCGCGGGAGGAGGTTTTGAGCAGTTCTTC. As protein: CASSLEFAGGGFEQFF.

This clone was seen more than once but under ten times. The chain couples TRBV14 to TRBJ1-2, with 9 nucleotides matching TRBD1. The length of the CDR3 is 12 residues. Germline V gene sequence: CDR1 SGHDN, CDR2 FVKESK. Trimming at V came to 4 bases and at J to 8 bases, leaving 2 bases not matched to a gene. CDR3 nucleotides: TGTGCCAGCAGCCTTGGACAGGGGGGCTACACCTTC. This gives the protein CASSLGQGGYTF. Full variable domain (missing parts from reference TRBV14 and TRBJ1-2): EAGVTQFPSHSVIEKGQTVTLRCDPISGHDNLYWYRRVMGKEIKFLLHFVKESKQDESGMPNNRFLAERTGGTYSTLKVQPAELEDSGVYFCASSLGQGGYTFGSGTRLTVV.